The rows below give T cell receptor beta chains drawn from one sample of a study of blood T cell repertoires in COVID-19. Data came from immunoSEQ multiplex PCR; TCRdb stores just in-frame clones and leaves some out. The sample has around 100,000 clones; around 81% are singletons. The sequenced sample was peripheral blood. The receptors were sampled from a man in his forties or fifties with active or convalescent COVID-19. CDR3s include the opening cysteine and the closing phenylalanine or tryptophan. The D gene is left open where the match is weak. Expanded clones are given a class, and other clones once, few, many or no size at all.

CAISAGSSGNTIYF TGTGCCATCAGTGCGGGTAGCTCTGGAAACACCATATATTTT TRBV10-3 NA NA TRBJ1-3
CASNDRVDEQFF TGTGCCAGTAACGACAGGGTCGATGAGCAGTTCTTC TRBV19 once TRBD1 TRBJ2-1
CASSQFAGSGNTIYF TGTGCCAGCAGCCAATTCGCAGGCTCTGGAAACACCATATATTTT TRBV3-1/TRBV3-2 NA NA TRBJ1-3
CASSRGDQPQHF TGTGCCAGCAGCCGGGGGGACCAGCCCCAGCATTTT TRBV7-9 NA NA TRBJ1-5
CASSLLAGGPPDTQYF TGTGCCAGCAGCCTACTAGCGGGAGGGCCCCCAGATACGCAGTATTTT TRBV11-1 NA TRBD2 TRBJ2-3
CATSDVDRGKETQYF TGTGCCACCAGTGATGTGGACAGGGGTAAGGAGACCCAGTACTTC TRBV24-1 NA TRBD1 TRBJ2-5
CASSGTGTWNQPQHF TGTGCCAGCAGCGGGACAGGGACCTGGAATCAGCCCCAGCATTTT TRBV25-1 once TRBD1 TRBJ1-5
CASSLQGSNEKLFF TGCGCCAGCAGCTTACAGGGGTCTAATGAAAAACTGTTTTTT TRBV5-1 NA TRBD1 TRBJ1-4
CASSLVREGQSVDTQYF TGTGCCAGCAGCTTAGTACGGGAGGGCCAATCTGTAGATACGCAGTATTTT TRBV13 NA TRBD2 TRBJ2-3
CASSSLTSRHEQFF TGCGCCAGCAGCTCTTTGACTAGCAGGCATGAGCAGTTCTTC TRBV5-1 NA TRBD2 TRBJ2-1
CASSLDPGATEQYF TGCGCCAGCAGCTTGGATCCAGGGGCGACCGAGCAGTACTTC TRBV5-1 once NA TRBJ2-7
CAWSTRNTGELFF TGTGCCTGGAGCACGCGGAACACCGGGGAGCTGTTTTTT TRBV30 few NA TRBJ2-2
CASSPYTGLSYNEQFF TGTGCCAGCTCACCATATACAGGGCTCTCCTACAATGAGCAGTTCTTC TRBV18 NA NA TRBJ2-1
CASSLASSREQYF TGTGCCAGCAGCTTAGCGTCTAGTCGCGAGCAGTACTTC TRBV7-8 NA NA TRBJ2-7
CPSRNHTTGGAYEQYF TGCCCCAGCAGAAACCACACGACAGGGGGGGCCTACGAGCAGTACTTC TRBV5-1 NA TRBD1 TRBJ2-7
CASTRDTLTDTQYF TGTGCCAGCACCCGGGACACCCTCACAGATACGCAGTATTTT TRBV6-5 NA NA TRBJ2-3
CASSQETSANEQYF TGCGCCAGCAGCCAAGAAACTAGCGCTAACGAGCAGTACTTC TRBV4-1 few TRBD2 TRBJ2-7
CASGPELQGLVSTGELFF TGTGCTAGTGGTCCGGAACTACAGGGATTGGTTAGCACCGGGGAGCTGTTTTTT TRBV12-5 NA NA TRBJ2-2
CASSPSGTSIHEQFF TGTGCCAGCAGCCCTTCCGGGACTAGCATCCATGAGCAGTTCTTC TRBV14 NA TRBD2 TRBJ2-1
CASSLGDRESPLHF TGTGCCAGCAGCTTAGGGGACAGGGAGTCACCCCTCCACTTT TRBV7-3 NA TRBD1 TRBJ1-6
CASSPGGQETQYF TGTGCTAGCAGCCCTGGGGGGCAAGAGACCCAGTACTTC TRBV7-7 once NA TRBJ2-5
CAWSEGSADQPQHF TGTGCCTGGAGTGAGGGGTCTGCGGATCAGCCCCAGCATTTT TRBV30 NA NA TRBJ1-5
CASSIPGGTEQYF TGTGCCAGTAGTATTCCCGGGGGGACCGAGCAGTACTTC TRBV19 few TRBD2 TRBJ2-7
CASSSDRVYATQYF TGCGCCAGCAGCTCTGACAGGGTGTACGCGACCCAGTACTTC TRBV5-1 NA TRBD1 TRBJ2-5
CASSGREGQPQHF TGTGCCAGCTCAGGCCGGGAGGGGCAGCCCCAGCATTTT TRBV18 few NA TRBJ1-5
CASTRSGLGETQYF TGTGCCAGCACACGGAGCGGGTTGGGAGAGACCCAGTACTTC TRBV7-8 NA NA TRBJ2-5
CASSLGHHNEQFF TGTGCCAGCAGCTTAGGCCATCACAATGAGCAGTTCTTC TRBV7-3 NA NA TRBJ2-1
CASSQTGNTEAFF TGTGCCAGCAGTCAGACAGGCAACACTGAAGCTTTCTTT TRBV2 NA NA TRBJ1-1
CASSPLTGNTEAFF TGTGCCAGCTCACCCCTAACGGGGAACACTGAAGCTTTCTTT TRBV18 NA NA TRBJ1-1
CASTTPEGFPTECYNSPLHF TGTGCCAGCACCACCCCAGAGGGCTTCCCTACGGAGTGCTATAATTCACCCCTCCACTTT TRBV21-1 NA NA TRBJ1-6
CASSEFRRGGGGNQPQHF TGTGCCAGCAGTGAATTCCGTAGGGGGGGCGGAGGCAATCAGCCCCAGCATTTT TRBV25-1 NA NA TRBJ1-5
CAWRDILSPLHF TGTGCCTGGAGAGACATTCTATCACCCCTCCACTTT TRBV30 many NA TRBJ1-6
CASSQEYRGDTEAFF TGTGCCAGCAGCCAAGAGTACAGGGGGGACACTGAAGCTTTCTTT TRBV4-2 few TRBD1 TRBJ1-1
CASSEYLAGGPTDTQYF TGTGCCAGCAGTGAATACCTTGCGGGAGGGCCGACAGATACGCAGTATTTT TRBV25-1 NA TRBD2 TRBJ2-3
CACPPRASSTGELFF TGTGCCTGTCCCCCGAGGGCCTCTTCCACCGGGGAGCTGTTTTTT TRBV30 NA NA TRBJ2-2
CASSPGALLNQETQYF TGTGCCAGCAGCCCAGGGGCCCTCCTTAACCAAGAGACCCAGTACTTC TRBV4-2 NA NA TRBJ2-5
CASSLGLRPYNEQFF TGTGCCAGCAGCTTAGGACTACGCCCATACAATGAGCAGTTCTTC TRBV11-3 NA NA TRBJ2-1
CASSPRTGAEKLFF TGTGCCAGCAGTCCCAGGACAGGGGCTGAAAAACTGTTTTTT TRBV2 few TRBD1 TRBJ1-4
CASSSRRTTFSDTQYF TGCGCCAGCAGCTCACGACGGACTACCTTCTCAGATACGCAGTATTTT TRBV5-1 NA NA TRBJ2-3
CASSLDYGTGVTGELFF TGTGCCAGCAGCCTAGATTACGGGACAGGGGTAACCGGGGAGCTGTTTTTT TRBV7-9 once TRBD1 TRBJ2-2
CASSSPGQENTEAFF TGTGCCAGCAGTTCCCCGGGACAGGAGAACACTGAAGCTTTCTTT TRBV27 NA TRBD1 TRBJ1-1
CASTRVGANVLTF TGTGCCAGTACCAGGGTTGGGGCCAACGTCCTGACTTTC TRBV19 NA NA TRBJ2-6
CAIEVQGVFEQYF TGTGCCATAGAAGTCCAGGGTGTGTTCGAGCAGTACTTC TRBV7-9 few NA TRBJ2-7
CASTLRGTEAFF TGTGCCAGTACTCTGAGGGGGACTGAAGCTTTCTTT TRBV19 NA NA TRBJ1-1
CASSLSRGQETQYF TGTGCCAGCAGCTTAAGTAGGGGGCAAGAGACCCAGTACTTC TRBV7-2 NA NA TRBJ2-5
CASSLRDRDIQYF TGTGCCAGCAGTTTACGGGACAGGGACATTCAGTACTTC TRBV12-3/TRBV12-4 NA TRBD1 TRBJ2-4
CASSPPPGTGGEAAFF TGTGCCAGCAGTCCTCCTCCCGGGACAGGGGGCGAGGCAGCTTTCTTT TRBV28 NA TRBD1 TRBJ1-1
CASSPTGVRADTIYF TGTGCCAGCAGTCCGACAGGTGTAAGGGCGGACACCATATATTTT TRBV28 NA NA TRBJ1-3
CASGGPNYGYTF TGTGCCAGCGGCGGCCCCAACTATGGCTACACCTTC TRBV6-5 NA NA TRBJ1-2
CASSRRLAGMDEQFF TGTGCCAGCAGCCGGAGATTAGCGGGAATGGATGAGCAGTTCTTC TRBV11-2 NA TRBD2 TRBJ2-1
CASSVGNTGELFF TGTGCCAGCAGCGTCGGGAACACCGGGGAGCTGTTTTTT TRBV7-6 NA NA TRBJ2-2